The table lists the clone carrying this T cell receptor beta chain with a count of one. The V segment lost 0 bases and the J segment 2 bases; nucleotides outside the gene matches: 6. Germline CDR1 MGHRA, CDR2 YSYEKL. This CDR3 is 17 amino acids long. TCRdb processed the multiplex PCR reads anew with MiXCR; each CDR3 protein has one entry. The data hold 140,000 to 150,000 distinct CDR3 sequences, with over 25% observed a single time. This specimen belongs to a study of breast tumors, draining lymph nodes, adjacent tissues. Samples came from axillary lymph nodes draining the breast cancer. The sequencing input was axillary lymph node tissue. V gene TRBV4-1 combines with J gene TRBJ2-7, with 11 bases that match TRBD1. The clonotype originates from a female donor with breast cancer. Some clones in this sample may be carry-over from other donors' samples. This CDR3 is CASSQEFGTGGTYEQYV. The CDR3 coding sequence is TGCGCCAGCAGCCAAGAATTCGGGACAGGGGGAACCTACGAGCAGTACGTC.